Following are 19 T cell receptor beta chains from one sample sequenced in a study of Graves' ophthalmopathy and Graves' hyperthyroidism (dated by TCRdb to 2016 to 2018). Sequencing took place on an Illumina HiSeq 2000. TCR beta CDR3 regions were amplified from RNA transcripts for repertoire sequencing. The first round of RT-PCR was done with HTBI primers and the Qiagen OneStep RT-PCR kit, and was followed by a second round of multiplex PCR, then size selection and purification. The raw public data were reprocessed by TCRdb itself: fastp quality trimming at Q25, MiXCR clonotype calling, in-frame beta chains only. CDR3 protein sequences are deduplicated, and each keeps its most common genes and DNA. The sample table records approximately 700,000 distinct CDR3 sequences; roughly 40% of these occur just once. Jointly, the top ten make up 44% of the sample. The sequenced sample was peripheral blood. The receptors derive from an adult man with Graves' ophthalmopathy.

This chain uses TRBV5-8 with TRBJ2-5; D is unclear. This CDR3 has 15 amino acids. V was shortened by 1 base and J by 2 bases, with 12 bases between the two germline ends. Per the germline V gene, CDR1 is SGHTS and CDR2 is YDEGEE. Here the CDR3 DNA reads TGTGCCAGCAGCTTGAAGAGGACGGTTCAAGAGACCCAGTACTTC. It is translated as CASSLKRTVQETQYF. The full variable domain, rest sourced from reference TRBV5-8 and TRBJ2-5, is EAGVTQSPTHLIKTRGQQATLRCSPISGHTSVYWYQQALGLGLQFLLWYDEGEERNRGNFPPRFSGRQFPNYSSELNVNALELEDSALYLCASSLKRTVQETQYFGPGTRLLVL.

The V and J genes are TRBV7-2 and TRBJ1-1, with D possibly TRBD1 on 5 matching bases. Germline CDR1 and CDR2: SGHTA and FQGNSA. CDR3 length: 15 residues. The V end lost 2 bases, the J end lost 3 bases, and 13 bases lay between the germline ends. The CDR3 region has the DNA TGTGCCAGCAGCTTAAGGGGCGGGACGGACACTGAAGCTTTCTTT. Translated, it gives CASSLRGGTDTEAFF.

This chain joins TRBV12-3 or TRBV12-4 and TRBJ1-1, with D maybe TRBD1 (5 bases). V lost 7 bases and J lost 5, with 17 bases in between. This CDR3 is built from 14 residues. This CDR3 is CASTVGGKATEAFF. For the CDR3, the DNA is TGTGCCAGCACCGTGGGGGGTAAGGCGACTGAAGCTTTCTTT.

This clonotype was seen more than once but under ten times. The genes are TRBV29-1 and TRBJ2-7; the D gene is possibly TRBD1 (6 bases). V shed 6 bases and J shed 3 bases, with 21 bases lying between them. From germline, CDR1 is SQVTM and CDR2 ANQGSEA. CDR3 length equals 15 residues. CDR3 region: CSVPPQGGDYYEQYF. CDR3 nucleotides: TGCAGCGTCCCCCCCCAAGGGGGTGATTACTACGAGCAGTACTTC.

The chain recombines TRBV20-1 with TRBJ2-3; a weak D match, TRBD1 (6 bases). V lost 5 bases, J lost 3 bases, and 18 bases lay in between. Germline V gene data show CDR1 as DFQATT and CDR2 as SNEGSKA (reference sequence). The CDR3 totals 15 residues. CDR3 loop: CSAPPEDSRTDTQYF. In DNA form, the CDR3 reads TGCAGTGCTCCCCCCGAGGACAGCAGGACAGATACGCAGTATTTT.

Many counts were recorded for this clonotype. The V gene is TRBV14, the J gene TRBJ1-4; D possibly corresponds to TRBD1 (5 bases). The V and J ends lost 5 bases and 8 bases respectively, with 9 bases between them. CDR1 is SGHDN and CDR2 is FVKESK in the germline V gene. The CDR3 is 12 amino acids. The CDR3 DNA follows: TGTGCCAGCAGCTTGAACAGGGAAAAACTGTTTTTT. Its translation is CASSLNREKLFF.

This sequence joins TRBV11-1 and TRBJ1-2; 7 bases align to TRBD1. The CDR3 is made up of 16 amino acids. Germline CDR1 SGHAT, CDR2 FQDESV (reference sequence). The V gene end was trimmed by 2 bases and the J gene end by 5 bases; junction bases not matched to a gene: 11. The CDR3 is CASSLLGGRQGYGYTF. CDR3 DNA sequence: TGTGCCAGCAGCTTACTGGGTGGTAGACAGGGATATGGCTACACCTTC.

The chain is built from TRBV3-1 and TRBJ1-5; 7 nucleotides align to TRBD1. This CDR3 is built from 14 residues. CDR1 is LGHDT and CDR2 is YNNKEL in the germline V gene (reference sequence). With V trimmed by 5 bases and J by 6 bases, 7 bases remained unmatched. The CDR3 nucleotides read TGTGCCAGCAGCATACAGGGGCACAGTCAGCCCCAGCATTTT. Its translation: CASSIQGHSQPQHF.

The CDR3 DNA sequence: TGCAGCAGGAGAAGACTAGCGGATCATCCCTACGAGCAGTACTTC. This codes for CSRRRLADHPYEQYF. V and J are TRBV29-1 and TRBJ2-7, with 9 bases fitting TRBD2. Looked up from germline, CDR1 is SQVTM and CDR2 is ANQGSEA. V shed 8 bases and J 2 bases; nucleotides not matched to a gene: 13. The CDR3 runs 15 residues.

The table lists this clonotype with many counts. The genes are TRBV9 and TRBJ1-6; possibly TRBD1 for D (6 bases). V lost 3 bases, J lost 7 bases, and 14 bases lay in between. This CDR3 is built from 15 residues. The germline V gene has CDR1 SGDLS and CDR2 YYNGEE. CDR3 nucleotide sequence: TGTGCCAGCAGCGAACTGGGGGCGAGCAATTCACCCCTCCACTTT. This gives the protein CASSELGASNSPLHF.

This clonotype appeared many times. The CDR3 spells CASSDTSGVQPQHF. The CDR3 bases are TGTGCCAGCAGCGATACCTCTGGGGTTCAGCCCCAGCATTTT. The chain links TRBV7-9 to TRBJ1-5; the D is unclear. The CDR3 totals 14 residues. Germline CDR1 SEHNR, CDR2 FQNEAQ (reference sequence). Trimming left V 5 bases short and J 6 bases short, with 14 bases between. Full variable domain (missing parts from reference TRBV7-9 and TRBJ1-5): DTGVSQNPRHKITKRGQNVTFRCDPISEHNRLYWYRQTLGQGPEFLTYFQNEAQLEKSRLLSDRFSAERPKGSFSTLEIQRTEQGDSAMYLCASSDTSGVQPQHFGDGTRLSIL.

The chain couples TRBV5-1 to TRBJ2-2; D gene ambiguous. Trimming removed 5 bases at V and 4 bases at J, with 12 bases between. The length of the CDR3 is 14 residues. The germline V gene has CDR1 SGHRS and CDR2 YFSETQ. The CDR3 DNA is TGCGCCAGCAGTTCGGTTACGGGCACCGGGGAGCTGTTTTTT. It specifies CASSSVTGTGELFF.

This clonotype has only a few counts. A much larger clone lies a single base off, so this may be a read error. V is TRBV7-3 and J is TRBJ2-5, with a tentative D call TRBD2 (6 bases). The V gene's germline CDR1 is SGHTA and CDR2 FQGTGA. Trimming took 5 bases from V and 0 from J, leaving 7 bases between them. The CDR3 runs to 13 residues. The CDR3 region is CASSRDYQETQYF. The CDR3 nucleotides are TGTGCCAGCAGCCGGGACTACCAAGAGACCCAGTACTTC.

The rearrangement links TRBV10-3 to TRBJ1-1, with D possibly being TRBD1 (6 bases). V lost 10 bases, J lost 1 base, and 19 bases lay in between. Per the germline V gene, CDR1 is ENHRY and CDR2 is SYGVKD. The CDR3 covers 15 residues. The CDR3: CASNTARGQNTEAFF. As DNA, the CDR3 is TGTGCCAGCAACACGGCCAGGGGACAGAACACTGAAGCTTTCTTT.

This clonotype came up a few times. V usage is TRBV28 and J usage is TRBJ1-4, with a possible D match to TRBD1 (5 bases). CDR3 length: 17 amino acids. Deletions cut 6 bases from V and 6 bases from J, with 23 bases between. Per germline, CDR1 MDHEN and CDR2 SYDVKM. CDR3 in amino acids: CASSRQTEPQLDEKLFF. The CDR3 DNA reads TGTGCCAGCAGCAGACAGACAGAACCCCAACTGGATGAAAAACTGTTTTTT.

This clonotype has at least ten counts. CDR3 bases: TGTGCCAGCAGCTTAGCGCAACGGAACACCGGGGAGCTGTTTTTT. As protein: CASSLAQRNTGELFF. This rearrangement joins TRBV7-9 to TRBJ2-2, with D unclear. Germline values: CDR1 SEHNR, CDR2 FQNEAQ (reference sequence). This CDR3 has 15 residues. V was cut by 0 bases and J by 1 base, with 6 bases left in between.

The chain uses TRBV11-2 and TRBJ2-2, with TRBD1 matching over 8 bases. The germline V gene encodes CDR1 SGHAT and CDR2 FQNNGV. Germline trimming cut 5 bases from V and 0 bases from J; bases unmatched to any gene: 5. The CDR3 covers 16 residues. This CDR3 is CASSHIRGPNTGELFF. In DNA, the CDR3 is TGTGCCAGCAGCCACATCAGGGGGCCGAACACCGGGGAGCTGTTTTTT.

This clonotype was counted ten times or more. The gene calls are TRBV7-2 and TRBJ1-5; D not certain. The germline V and J ends were trimmed by 1 base and 4 bases, with 8 bases remaining between them. The CDR3 totals 14 residues. Per germline, CDR1 SGHTA and CDR2 FQGNSA. Written as DNA, the CDR3 is TGTGCCAGCAGCTTAGTCGGTGTTAATCAGCCCCAGCATTTT. It specifies CASSLVGVNQPQHF.

The J gene is TRBJ2-7, the V gene TRBV2; 9 nucleotides align to TRBD1. The CDR3 has 13 amino acids. Looked up from germline, CDR1 is SNHLY and CDR2 is FYNNEI. V dropped 3 bases and J dropped 7; count of bases not matched to a gene: 4. CDR3 DNA sequence: TGTGCCAGCAGTGACACAGGGGGCAATGAGCAGTACTTC. Protein product: CASSDTGGNEQYF.